The entry below gives a single TCR beta chain sequence along with its context. Method: immunoSEQ multiplex PCR; TCRdb's copy keeps in-frame clones and lacks some. The sample has some 40,000 clones; about 90% are singletons. Germline-derived CDR1 and CDR2 are SNHLY and FYNNEI. The V gene lost 7 bases and the J gene lost 6 bases, with 10 bases spanning the gap. CDR3 length equals 13 residues. The data are from a study of T cell changes during pregnancy in multiple sclerosis. The sequencing here drew on CD4+ T cells from peripheral blood mononuclear cells, taken before pregnancy. The chain has TRBV2 and TRBJ1-6; D perhaps matches TRBD1 (5 bases). This sequence was found in a female donor with multiple sclerosis, enrolled in a pregnancy study. The CDR3 here is CASTGEINSPLHF. The CDR3 nucleotides read TGTGCCAGCACGGGGGAGATTAATTCACCCCTCCACTTT. Using reference TRBV2 and TRBJ1-6 for the parts outside the CDR3, the full variable domain is EPEVTQTPSHQVTQMGQEVILRCVPISNHLYFYWYRQILGQKVEFLVSFYNNEISEKSEIFDDQFSVERPDGSNFTLKIRSTKLEDSAMYFCASTGEINSPLHFGNGTRLTVT.